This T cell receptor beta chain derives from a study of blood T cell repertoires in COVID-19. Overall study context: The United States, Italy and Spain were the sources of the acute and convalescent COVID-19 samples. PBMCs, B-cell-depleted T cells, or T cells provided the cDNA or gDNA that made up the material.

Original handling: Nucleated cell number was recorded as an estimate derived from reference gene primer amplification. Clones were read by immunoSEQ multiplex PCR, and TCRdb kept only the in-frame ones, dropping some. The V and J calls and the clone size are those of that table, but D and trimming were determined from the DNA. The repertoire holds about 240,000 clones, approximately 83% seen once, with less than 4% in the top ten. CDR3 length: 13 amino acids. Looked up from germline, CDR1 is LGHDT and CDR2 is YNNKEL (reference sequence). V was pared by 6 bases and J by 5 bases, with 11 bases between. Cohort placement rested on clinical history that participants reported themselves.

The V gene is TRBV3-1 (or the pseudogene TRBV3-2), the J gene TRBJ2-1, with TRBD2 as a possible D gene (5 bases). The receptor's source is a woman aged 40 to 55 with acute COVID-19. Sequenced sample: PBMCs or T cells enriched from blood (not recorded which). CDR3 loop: CASRDYTNNEQFF. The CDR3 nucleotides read TGTGCCAGCAGAGACTACACTAACAATGAGCAGTTCTTC.